These 22 T cell receptor beta chains share one sample of origin, sequenced in a study of identical twins. MiXCR, run by TCRdb on the 5' RACE reads, gives a single entry per CDR3 protein. The data contain roughly 720,000 distinct CDR3 sequences, 15% to 20% of them seen just once; the ten biggest clones take up about an eighth. This sample also appeared in a second study, on T cells expressing NK-cell markers.

Sequencing was carried out using PBMCs. These receptors were collected from a woman aged 18-29 years in good health.

This clonotype was picked up a small number of times. V and J are TRBV9 and TRBJ2-1; D ambiguous. V was cut by 4 bases and J by 0 bases, with 11 bases left in between. CDR3 length: 15 amino acids. The germline gives CDR1 SGDLS, CDR2 YYNGEE. The DNA of the CDR3 is TGTGCCAGCAGCTTCGACACGATCTCCTACAATGAGCAGTTCTTC. Amino acid sequence: CASSFDTISYNEQFF.

V gene TRBV7-6 combines with J gene TRBJ2-3; D uncertain. The CDR3 has 12 amino acids. Germline V CDR1 and CDR2: SGHVS, FNYEAQ. Deletions cut 4 bases from V and 7 bases from J, with 9 bases between. Here the CDR3 DNA reads TGTGCCAGCAGCTCCATCTCCAATACGCAGTATTTT. Protein: CASSSISNTQYF. The full variable domain, rest sourced from reference TRBV7-6 and TRBJ2-3, is GAGVSQSPRYKVTKRGQDVALRCDPISGHVSLYWYRQALGQGPEFLTYFNYEAQQDKSGLPNDRFSAERPEGSISTLTIQRTEQRDSAMYRCASSSISNTQYFGPGTRLTVL.

This clonotype showed up just a few times. This rearrangement joins TRBV7-2 to TRBJ1-5; the D gene is possibly TRBD1 (5 bases). The germline gives CDR1 SGHTA, CDR2 FQGNSA. V gave up 9 bases and J gave up 5 bases, with 11 bases separating them. The CDR3 is 12 amino acids. The CDR3 sequence is CASTQGYQPQHF. The CDR3 DNA sequence: TGTGCCAGTACTCAGGGCTATCAGCCCCAGCATTTT.

This clonotype occurred a few times. The rearrangement uses TRBV12-3 or TRBV12-4 and TRBJ2-3, with 10 bases aligning to TRBD1. The J segment lost 4 bases and the V segment lost 7 bases, leaving 5 bases of the junction unmatched. CDR3 length: 14 amino acids. CDR3 sequence reads: CASTGTGDPDTQYF. CDR3 sequence (DNA): TGTGCCAGCACCGGGACAGGGGATCCAGATACGCAGTATTTT.

The V gene is TRBV4-1, the J gene TRBJ2-3, with D unclear. Trimming cost V 1 base and J 5 bases, with 13 bases left between them. CDR1 and CDR2 from the germline V gene are MGHRA and YSYEKL. The CDR3 is 15 amino acids. CDR3 in amino acids: CASSQVPLEKDTQYF. The CDR3 nucleotides read TGCGCCAGCAGCCAAGTCCCCCTGGAGAAAGATACGCAGTATTTT.

The rearrangement links TRBV5-6 to TRBJ2-2; D uncertain. The CDR3 extends over 15 amino acids. Trimming removed 2 bases at V and 5 bases at J, with 13 bases between. CDR1 is SGHDT and CDR2 is YYEEEE in the germline V gene. The DNA for the CDR3 is TGTGCCAGCAGCTTTAATGCAGGCCTTACCGGGGAGCTGTTTTTT. This gives the protein CASSFNAGLTGELFF.

This clonotype was seen once. This CDR3 reads CSVEARASTWRGTDTQYF. The CDR3, as DNA: TGCAGCGTTGAAGCCCGGGCCTCAACGTGGAGAGGCACAGATACGCAGTATTTT. The rearrangement uses TRBV29-1 and TRBJ2-3, with no clear D. The CDR3 totals 18 residues. Germline CDR1 reads SQVTM; CDR2 reads ANQGSEA. Trimming left V 1 base short and J 1 base short, with 21 bases between.

The sample holds a few counts of this clonotype. The V call is TRBV11-2, the J call TRBJ1-2; possibly TRBD1 for D (6 bases). Germline V lookup: CDR1 SGHAT, CDR2 FQNNGV. V was shortened by 4 bases and J by 5 bases, with 14 bases between the two germline ends. The CDR3 runs 14 residues. The CDR3, as DNA: TGTGCCAGCAGCTCATTATCAGGGGTATATGGCTACACCTTC. It specifies CASSSLSGVYGYTF.

This clonotype was picked up many times. The chain employs TRBV7-2 and TRBJ1-6, with D unclear. Germline loops: CDR1 SGHTA, CDR2 FQGNSA. This CDR3 has 14 residues. V was pared by 1 base and J by 10 bases, with 11 bases between. CDR3 coding DNA: TGTGCCAGCAGCTTAGGATTTGAAGGATCACCCCTCCACTTT. Its translation: CASSLGFEGSPLHF.

The chain uses TRBV20-1 and TRBJ1-1; D remains ambiguous. Germline-derived CDR1 and CDR2 are DFQATT and SNEGSKA (reference sequence). The CDR3 contains 10 residues. V lost 3 bases, J lost 8 bases, and 7 bases lay in between. This CDR3 reads CSASSDEAFF. CDR3 coding DNA: TGCAGTGCTAGTTCGGACGAAGCTTTCTTT.

This clonotype was seen at least ten times. The V gene is TRBV6-2 or TRBV6-3, the J gene TRBJ2-1; the D gene is possibly TRBD2 (5 bases). The CDR3 is made up of 15 amino acids. Germline V gene sequence: CDR1 MNHEY, CDR2 SVGEGT. Trimming removed 4 bases at V and 0 bases at J, with 10 bases between. In nucleotides, the CDR3 is TGTGCCAGCAGTTGGGCTAGCTTCTCCTACAATGAGCAGTTCTTC. It is translated as CASSWASFSYNEQFF.

This clonotype was observed a handful of times. V is TRBV24-1 and J is TRBJ2-1; 10 bases map to TRBD2. V trimming: 3 bases; J trimming: 4 bases; junction bases outside the gene matches: 5. CDR1 KGHDR and CDR2 SFDVKD come from the germline V gene. The CDR3 runs to 16 residues. CDR3 loop: CATSDPTSGVYNEQFF. The DNA of the CDR3 is TGTGCCACCAGTGATCCAACTAGCGGGGTATACAATGAGCAGTTCTTC.

V and J are TRBV3-1 and TRBJ1-2, with 7 bases identical to TRBD1. This CDR3 region has 15 residues. Germline V gives CDR1 LGHDT, CDR2 YNNKEL (reference sequence). The junction had 8 bases not matched to a gene; V was cut back by 4 bases and J by 3 bases. The DNA for the CDR3 is TGTGCCAGCAGCCCACGGGACAGATACTACTATGGCTACACCTTC. Translated, it gives CASSPRDRYYYGYTF.

As to this clonotype: The junction does not match germline at one end; this may be a read error. This chain connects TRBV2 to TRBJ2-5, with D possibly being TRBD2 (6 bases). Germline-derived CDR1 and CDR2 are SNHLY and FYNNEI. This CDR3 is 12 amino acids long. In nucleotides, the CDR3 is TGTGCCAGCAGACGACTAGACAGACCGAGGAACTTC. Residues: CASRRLDRPRNF.

The chain uses TRBV12-3 or TRBV12-4 and TRBJ1-6; the match to TRBD1 covers 8 bases. The V and J ends lost 4 bases and 9 bases, in that order; junction bases with no gene match: 2. The CDR3 loop spans 13 amino acids. The CDR3: CASSSGTGSPLHF. CDR3 nucleotides: TGTGCCAGCAGTTCCGGGACAGGTTCACCCCTCCACTTT.

This clonotype has a handful of counts. V is TRBV4-3 and J is TRBJ2-3, with D unresolved. The V and J ends lost 1 base and 0 bases respectively, with 11 bases between them. The CDR3 has 16 residues. Germline-derived CDR1 and CDR2 are LGHNA and YSLEER. CDR3 region: CASSQAFRQSTDTQYF. CDR3 nucleotides: TGCGCCAGCAGCCAAGCCTTTCGGCAGAGCACAGATACGCAGTATTTT.

The V and J genes are TRBV20-1 and TRBJ2-3; D ambiguous. The germline gives CDR1 DFQATT, CDR2 SNEGSKA (reference sequence). The CDR3 length is 12 residues. CDR3 amino acids: CPEVIGTDTQYF. CDR3 DNA sequence: TGCCCCGAGGTGATTGGCACAGATACGCAGTATTTT.

The count of this clonotype is one. A read error may explain this, as a much larger clone is one base away. J is TRBJ2-7 and V is TRBV5-1, with 9 positions matching TRBD1. CDR1 is SGHRS, CDR2 YFSETQ, per germline. The CDR3 sequence is 14 residues long. The junction had 5 bases not matched to a gene; V was cut back by 3 bases and J by 4 bases. The CDR3 nucleotides are TGCGCCAGCAGCTCAGGGACAGGGAGGTACGAGCAGTACTTC. It is translated as CASSSGTGRYEQYF.

This clonotype was detected only a few times. The genes are TRBV6-6 and TRBJ1-1, with D hard to call. CDR3 length: 13 residues. Germline values: CDR1 MNHNY, CDR2 SVGAGI (reference sequence). Trimming pared 2 bases from V and 6 bases from J, leaving 10 bases between. DNA of the CDR3: TGTGCCAGCAGTTACGGTCTAGGAGCTGAAGCTTTCTTT. It yields the protein CASSYGLGAEAFF.

The V and J genes are TRBV5-5 and TRBJ2-1; 8 positions match TRBD1. The germline CDR1 and CDR2 sequences are SGHKS and YYEKEE (reference sequence). This CDR3 is built from 14 residues. V lost 5 bases, J lost 5 bases, and 6 bases stayed unmatched. The CDR3 spells CASSSDRADNEQFF. CDR3 nucleotide sequence: TGTGCCAGCAGTTCGGACAGGGCGGACAATGAGCAGTTCTTC.

In this sample, this clonotype turned up a few times. This chain uses TRBV5-1 with TRBJ2-7, with 8 bases lining up with TRBD1. This CDR3 is built from 14 residues. Germline V gene data show CDR1 as SGHRS and CDR2 as YFSETQ. Trimming cost V 2 bases and J 1 base; bases outside gene matches: 2. The DNA of the CDR3 is TGCGCCAGCAGCTTTGACAGGGGTTCCTACGAGCAGTACTTC. Translation gives CASSFDRGSYEQYF. Full variable domain (outside the CDR3, taken from reference TRBV5-1 and TRBJ2-7): KAGVTQTPRYLIKTRGQQVTLSCSPISGHRSVSWYQQTPGQGLQFLFEYFSETQRNKGNFPGRFSGRQFSNSRSEMNVSTLELGDSALYLCASSFDRGSYEQYFGPGTRLTVT.

The chain links TRBV7-2 to TRBJ2-3, with 11 bases aligning to TRBD2. The CDR3 covers 15 residues. The germline V gene encodes CDR1 SGHTA and CDR2 FQGNSA. J was trimmed by 7 bases and V by 5 bases; bases with no gene match: 8. DNA for the CDR3: TGTGCCAGCAGCCCAACTAGCGGGAGAGGTTATACGCAGTATTTT. Its protein is CASSPTSGRGYTQYF.